This TCR beta chain was documented in a study of cytomegalovirus exposure and HLA in healthy donors (dated by TCRdb to 2016 to 2017). General notes on the study: According to a later analysis, one platform produced both the roughly 110 validation repertoires and the 666 repertoires of the first cohort. The study was designed to test whether signatures of past pathogen exposure could be identified by cataloging public T cell receptors. Besides the first cohort of roughly 660 subjects, a separate validation cohort made up of 95 to 150 different subjects was used. High-throughput TCR immunosequencing, statistical association of individual TCRs with disease status, and machine learning were combined to predict cytomegalovirus infection status. The investigation overall reported the following: Cytomegalovirus status was reported to be diagnosed by the classifier with high specificity and sensitivity in both the original and validation cohorts. In vitro tests confirmed that a few of the cytomegalovirus-associated TCR beta chains recognize cytomegalovirus antigens. The study listed 164 TCR beta chains as associated with cytomegalovirus. The validation cohort had no HLA typing available for a later analysis, so co-occurrence within that cohort was assessed over all 110 or so repertoires. The authors suggested that the approach could potentially be extended to other disease states and immunological phenotypes. Of the cluster scores, about 94% were above 0 in a later analysis, which found that TCRs clustered in the first cohort also tended to co-occur in the 110 or so validation repertoires. Across donors, most TCR sequences were observed very rarely, whereas some public TCRs were present in many individuals.

The donors belonged to the validation cohort of around 110 subjects, which was separate from the approximately 660-subject first cohort. In the case of this clone: Its antigen target is currently unknown. The record has no base qualities; no much larger clone is one base away.

Library generation was performed with the immunoSEQ multiplex PCR assay. The authors' pipeline ran thus. To diagnose cytomegalovirus status from the catalog of TCR beta chain sequences, a statistical classification framework was built. TCRdb took over this immuneACCESS table, retaining in-frame rearrangements with V and J assigned. Such tables are incomplete; in checked studies, under half of the missing clones stem from an unresolved V gene, and the remainder is unexplained. That table supplies the V and J calls and clone size; D and trimming were determined from the DNA. For this sample there are roughly 150,000 clones; 84% appear just once. The biggest ten clones account for about 10% of the sample. Specimen: PBMCs. The TCR comes from a man younger than 40 in good health and CMV-seropositive.

CDR3 loop: CSFGGTGNNEQFF. The DNA sequence is as follows: TGCAGCTTCGGAGGGACAGGCAACAATGAGCAGTTCTTC. The sequence joins TRBV29-1 to TRBJ2-1; 8 bases in the middle match TRBD1. The germline V and J ends show losses of 8 bases and 5 bases respectively, and no gene match explains 8 bases of the junction. CDR1 SQVTM and CDR2 ANQGSEA were looked up in the germline V gene. The CDR3, cysteine through phenylalanine, is 13 amino acids long. Only the CDR3 portion is preserved as DNA: 39 bases, with reading frame beginning at the first base.